This entry describes one T cell receptor (beta chain). Assay used: immunoSEQ multiplex PCR; TCRdb lists only in-frame clones, some missing. The sample includes fewer than 95,000 clones, nearly 95% of them seen just once. This specimen comes from a study of technical replicates of blood from a handful of donors. The germline CDR1 and CDR2 sequences are SQVTM and ANQGSEA. The V end lost 1 base, the J end lost 6 bases, and 19 bases lay between the germline ends. The CDR3 contains 15 residues. The source is a human donor in good health. Sample: T cells isolated from PBMCs. The gene calls are TRBV29-1 and TRBJ2-7; possible D gene TRBD2, 6 bases. DNA of the CDR3: TGCAGCGTTGAAGGGGTCCAGGGAAAGGAGGGCGAGCAGTACTTC. It yields the protein CSVEGVQGKEGEQYF.